Included here is one T cell receptor beta chain sequence, with context. These data come from a study of T cell responses to AZD1222 COVID-19 vaccine. There are 15 residues in the CDR3. V lost 2 bases and J 3 bases, leaving 14 bases between the germline ends. In germline, CDR1 is SGDLS, CDR2 YYNGEE. The method was immunoSEQ multiplex PCR; TCRdb's version includes in-frame clones alone and lacks a portion of them. The sample includes roughly 100,000 clones, roughly nine tenths of them seen just once. The sample was peripheral blood, taken on day 0 of AZD1222 vaccination. The chain recombines TRBV9 with TRBJ1-1; no reliable D call. The sequence derives from an adult in good health. This CDR3 reads CASSVTAFGDTEAFF. The CDR3 nucleotides are TGTGCCAGCAGCGTGACTGCTTTTGGGGACACTGAAGCTTTCTTT. The whole variable domain, filled in from reference TRBV9 and TRBJ1-1, reads DSGVTQTPKHLITATGQRVTLRCSPRSGDLSVYWYQQSLDQGLQFLIQYYNGEERAKGNILERFSAQQFPDLHSELNLSSLELGDSALYFCASSVTAFGDTEAFFGQGTRLTVV.